These 23 T cell receptor beta chains originate from one sample sequenced in a study of Tregs in tolerant kidney transplant recipients. Method: immunoSEQ multiplex PCR; TCRdb's copy keeps in-frame clones and lacks some. Of tens of thousands of clones in the sample, more than 80% were seen once. The sequenced sample was Tregs from blood. These receptors were collected from a human donor in good health.

This chain links TRBV9 with TRBJ2-7; 9 nucleotides align to TRBD1. The V gene's germline CDR1 is SGDLS and CDR2 YYNGEE. The trim removed 0 bases at V and 4 bases at J, leaving 11 bases unmatched. The CDR3 has 17 residues. As DNA, the CDR3 is TGTGCCAGCAGCGTAGGCCCCCTACAGGGGGCGCGATACGAGCAGTACTTC. Amino acids: CASSVGPLQGARYEQYF. Using reference TRBV9 and TRBJ2-7 for the parts outside the CDR3, the full variable domain is DSGVTQTPKHLITATGQRVTLRCSPRSGDLSVYWYQQSLDQGLQFLIQYYNGEERAKGNILERFSAQQFPDLHSELNLSSLELGDSALYFCASSVGPLQGARYEQYFGPGTRLTVT.

The gene calls are TRBV5-4 and TRBJ2-1, with TRBD2 as a possible D gene (6 bases). The germline V and J ends were trimmed by 4 bases and 2 bases, with 10 bases remaining between them. This CDR3 has 14 amino acids. The germline V gene has CDR1 SGHNT and CDR2 YYREEE (reference sequence). The CDR3 DNA follows: TGTGCCAGCAGCGTGGGACTTCCCTACAATGAGCAGTTCTTC. Protein sequence: CASSVGLPYNEQFF. Full variable domain (missing parts from reference TRBV5-4 and TRBJ2-1): ETGVTQSPTHLIKTRGQQVTLRCSSQSGHNTVSWYQQALGQGPQFIFQYYREEENGRGNFPPRFSGLQFPNYSSELNVNALELDDSALYLCASSVGLPYNEQFFGPGTRLTVL.

The rearrangement uses TRBV27 and TRBJ1-1; tentative D call: TRBD1 (6 bases). The germline V gene has CDR1 MNHEY and CDR2 SMNVEV (reference sequence). V lost 5 bases, J lost 2 bases, and 15 bases lay in between. CDR3 size: 15 residues. The CDR3 spells CASSPRTAVNTEAFF. The CDR3 DNA sequence: TGTGCCAGCAGTCCCCGGACAGCTGTCAACACTGAAGCTTTCTTT.

The V and J genes are TRBV5-1 and TRBJ1-4; D remains ambiguous. V lost 1 base and J lost 3, with 7 bases in between. The CDR3 covers 14 residues. Germline CDR1 reads SGHRS; CDR2 reads YFSETQ. Written as DNA, the CDR3 is TGCGCCAGCAGCTTGTACGGTTCTAATGAAAAACTGTTTTTT. Its protein is CASSLYGSNEKLFF. The variable domain in full, completed from reference TRBV5-1 and TRBJ1-4, reads KAGVTQTPRYLIKTRGQQVTLSCSPISGHRSVSWYQQTPGQGLQFLFEYFSETQRNKGNFPGRFSGRQFSNSRSEMNVSTLELGDSALYLCASSLYGSNEKLFFGSGTQLSVL.

V usage is TRBV5-1 and J usage is TRBJ1-2, with TRBD1 as a possible D gene (5 bases). With 4 bases removed from V and 7 bases from J, the gap between germline ends came to 8 bases. The CDR3 has 11 amino acids. Per germline, CDR1 SGHRS and CDR2 YFSETQ. This CDR3 is CASSRGVGYTF. Written as DNA, the CDR3 is TGCGCCAGCAGCCGGGGGGTTGGCTACACCTTC.

As regards this clone: At the DNA level, this CDR3 is encoded by other sequences in the same sample as well. In DNA form, the CDR3 reads TGTGCCAGCAGTGCAGGGGTCGCACCACATCAGCCCCAGCATTTT. It codes for CASSAGVAPHQPQHF. The chain uses TRBV2 and TRBJ1-5, with D tentatively TRBD1 (6 bases). Germline lookup yields CDR1 SNHLY and CDR2 FYNNEI. The CDR3 covers 15 residues. Trimming pared 4 bases from V and 5 bases from J, leaving 15 bases between.

Details on this clone: Other nucleotide sequences in the sample specify the same CDR3. V is TRBV5-1 and J is TRBJ1-2; no definite D call. Trimming took off 5 bases at V and 8 bases at J, with 16 bases between the two ends. Germline V CDR1 and CDR2: SGHRS, YFSETQ. The CDR3 consists of 13 residues. CDR3 nucleotide sequence: TGCGCCAGCAGAGATTCCGGGCAGGTCGGCTACACCTTC. Translation: CASRDSGQVGYTF.

This clone was seen more than once but under ten times. The J gene is TRBJ1-4, the V gene TRBV18; tentative D call: TRBD1 (6 bases). Trimming shortened V by 5 bases and J by 3 bases, and 10 bases separated the two germline ends. Germline values: CDR1 KGHSH, CDR2 LQKENI. CDR3 length equals 14 residues. The DNA for the CDR3 is TGTGCCAGCTCAGAACAGGGCTCTAATGAAAAACTGTTTTTT. Amino acid sequence: CASSEQGSNEKLFF.

The chain has TRBV29-1 and TRBJ2-7; maybe TRBD2 (7 bases). The CDR3 is 18 residues long. The V gene lost 4 bases and the J gene lost 2 bases, with 27 bases spanning the gap. From germline, CDR1 is SQVTM and CDR2 ANQGSEA. The CDR3: CSVGDGGGFAGAPYEQYF. In DNA form, the CDR3 reads TGCAGCGTTGGGGATGGGGGGGGCTTTGCGGGAGCTCCCTACGAGCAGTACTTC.

This chain links TRBV15 with TRBJ2-7; no clear D. The CDR3 extends over 13 amino acids. Between the trimmed V and J ends, which lost 1 base and 4 bases, there was a span of 8 bases. CDR1 is LNHNV and CDR2 is YYDKDF in the germline V gene (reference sequence). The CDR3 reads CATSRVDRYEQYF. The DNA for the CDR3 is TGTGCCACCAGCAGAGTTGATCGGTACGAGCAGTACTTC.

This rearrangement joins TRBV7-8 to TRBJ2-7; TRBD2 is a possible D gene (6 bases). The V gene's germline CDR1 is SGHVS and CDR2 FQNEAQ. V lost 1 base, J lost 2 bases, and 15 bases lay in between. The CDR3 is 16 amino acids. The chain's CDR3 is CASSLVAGLLTYEQYF. The CDR3 DNA reads TGTGCCAGCAGCTTAGTGGCGGGACTTCTTACCTACGAGCAGTACTTC. The whole variable domain, filled in from reference TRBV7-8 and TRBJ2-7, reads GAGVSQSPRYKVAKRGQDVALRCDPISGHVSLFWYQQALGQGPEFLTYFQNEAQLDKSGLPSDRFFAERPEGSVSTLKIQRTQQEDSAVYLCASSLVAGLLTYEQYFGPGTRLTVT.

This chain uses TRBV30 with TRBJ2-7; 10 nucleotides align to TRBD2. The ends lost 3 bases at V and 0 bases at J; junction bases unmatched: 11. Germline V CDR1 and CDR2: GTSNPN, SVGIG (reference sequence). CDR3 length equals 17 residues. The CDR3 reads CAWRAPGLASFSYEQYF. CDR3 bases: TGTGCCTGGAGGGCCCCGGGACTAGCGTCATTCTCCTACGAGCAGTACTTC.

The chain carries TRBV11-3 and TRBJ2-3; D remains ambiguous. V was clipped by 0 bases and J by 1 base, with 8 bases between them. There are 15 residues in the CDR3. CDR1 and CDR2 (germline): SGHNT, YENEEA. This CDR3 reads CASSLDRNCTDTQYF. The CDR3 nucleotides read TGTGCCAGCAGCTTAGATCGTAACTGCACAGATACGCAGTATTTT.

The chain combines TRBV5-1 with TRBJ2-7; no clear D. The germline V and J ends were trimmed by 4 bases and 6 bases, with 8 bases remaining between them. The CDR3 has 11 amino acids. From germline, CDR1 is SGHRS and CDR2 YFSETQ. The CDR3 protein is CASSNWGEQYF. Here the CDR3 DNA reads TGCGCCAGCAGCAACTGGGGCGAGCAGTACTTC.

J is TRBJ2-7 and V is TRBV27, with D possibly being TRBD1 (5 bases). V lost 3 bases and J lost 1, with 13 bases in between. The CDR3 runs to 15 residues. Germline lookup yields CDR1 MNHEY and CDR2 SMNVEV (reference sequence). CDR3 nucleotide sequence: TGTGCCAGCAGTTTTGTACAGGCGGTTTCCTACGAGCAGTACTTC. It specifies CASSFVQAVSYEQYF.

This clone was seen just once. The rearrangement uses TRBV29-1 and TRBJ2-5, with D hard to call. Germline V gives CDR1 SQVTM, CDR2 ANQGSEA. CDR3 length equals 10 residues. CDR3 sequence reads: CNWVQETQYF. The CDR3 DNA sequence: TGCAACTGGGTCCAAGAGACCCAGTACTTC. Full variable domain (remainder filled in from reference TRBV29-1 and TRBJ2-5): SAVISQKPSRDICQRGTSLTIQCQVDSQVTMMFWYRQQPGQSLTLIATANQGSEATYESGFVIDKFPISRPNLTFSTLTVSNMSPEDSSIYLCNWVQETQYFGPGTRLLVL.

This rearrangement joins TRBV5-1 to TRBJ2-7; D is perhaps TRBD1 or TRBD2 (5 bases each). The CDR3 contains 14 residues. Germline assignment: CDR1 SGHRS and CDR2 YFSETQ. The ends were cut back, 3 bases at V and 4 bases at J, with 14 bases in the middle. The CDR3 bases are TGCGCCAGCAGCTCCCGGGACGGACCATACGAGCAGTACTTC. Protein sequence: CASSSRDGPYEQYF. The variable domain in full, completed from reference TRBV5-1 and TRBJ2-7, reads KAGVTQTPRYLIKTRGQQVTLSCSPISGHRSVSWYQQTPGQGLQFLFEYFSETQRNKGNFPGRFSGRQFSNSRSEMNVSTLELGDSALYLCASSSRDGPYEQYFGPGTRLTVT.

The chain is built from TRBV6-5 and TRBJ2-5; weak D call: TRBD2 (6 bases). V was clipped by 5 bases and J by 2 bases, with 15 bases between them. The CDR3 is made up of 15 amino acids. CDR1 MNHEY and CDR2 SVGAGI come from the germline V gene. CDR3 sequence: CASSRDLAGQETQYF. DNA for the CDR3: TGTGCCAGCAGTCGGGACTTGGCGGGACAAGAGACCCAGTACTTC.

The chain joins TRBV5-1 to TRBJ1-4; 9 bases are shared with TRBD1. V dropped 6 bases and J dropped 8; count of bases not matched to a gene: 8. Germline-derived CDR1 and CDR2 are SGHRS and YFSETQ. The CDR3 consists of 14 residues. The CDR3 bases are TGCGCCAGCACCGGACAGGGGAAGGGAGAAAAACTGTTTTTT. Its protein is CASTGQGKGEKLFF.

V gene TRBV7-2 combines with J gene TRBJ1-5; the D is unclear. This CDR3 has 15 residues. V shed 0 bases and J shed 3 bases, with 9 bases lying between them. Germline values: CDR1 SGHTA, CDR2 FQGNSA. CDR3 loop: CASSLAPGNNQPQHF. CDR3 sequence (DNA): TGTGCCAGCAGCTTAGCGCCCGGAAACAATCAGCCCCAGCATTTT.

In this sample, this clone turned up a few times. A read error may account for a junction end that differs from germline. The chain has TRBV6-5 and TRBJ1-5, with 7 bases aligning to TRBD1. Germline V lookup: CDR1 MNHEY, CDR2 SVGAGI. The CDR3 totals 14 residues. The CDR3 nucleotides are TGTGCCAGCAGTAAATACAGGGGCAACCAGCCCCAGCATTTT. This encodes CASSKYRGNQPQHF.

The chain is built from TRBV29-1 and TRBJ1-2; 9 bases fit TRBD1. CDR1 is SQVTM and CDR2 is ANQGSEA in the germline V gene. This CDR3 comprises 14 residues. V gave up 7 bases and J gave up 5 bases; unmatched junction bases: 11. The CDR3 protein is CSAQLTGGRYGYTF. CDR3 in DNA: TGCAGCGCCCAATTAACAGGGGGCAGGTATGGCTACACCTTC.

The chain links TRBV6-5 to TRBJ1-1; tentative D call: TRBD1 (5 bases). Trimming took off 2 bases at V and 6 bases at J, with 13 bases between the two ends. Germline V gene data show CDR1 as MNHEY and CDR2 as SVGAGI. The CDR3 consists of 14 residues. CDR3 sequence reads: CASSYRGFSAEAFF. The CDR3, as DNA: TGTGCCAGCAGTTACCGGGGGTTTAGTGCTGAAGCTTTCTTT.